The 17 T cell receptor beta chains presented below share a single source sample, sequenced in a study of sequential checkpoint blockade in melanoma. The data were produced by immunoSEQ multiplex PCR, yet TCRdb's version contains in-frame clones alone and is incomplete. The table lists fewer than 45,000 clones, roughly 85% of them singletons. The treatment was: randomized to nivolumab then ipilimumab (arm A) or the reverse (arm B). The sequenced sample was CD8+ T cells sorted from blood (inferred from file names), obtained from a patient given nivolumab and ipilimumab in sequence. Receptors were obtained from a human donor with melanoma.

This chain joins TRBV7-8 and TRBJ1-2, with D unclear. The CDR3 loop spans 15 amino acids. With 4 bases removed from V and 2 bases from J, the gap between germline ends came to 14 bases. The germline V gene has CDR1 SGHVS and CDR2 FQNEAQ. The CDR3 spells CASSSARTKNYGYTF. Written as DNA, the CDR3 is TGTGCCAGCAGCTCTGCGAGGACTAAAAACTATGGCTACACCTTC. Full variable domain (outside the CDR3, taken from reference TRBV7-8 and TRBJ1-2): GAGVSQSPRYKVAKRGQDVALRCDPISGHVSLFWYQQALGQGPEFLTYFQNEAQLDKSGLPSDRFFAERPEGSVSTLKIQRTQQEDSAVYLCASSSARTKNYGYTFGSGTRLTVV.

This clone was counted between two and nine times. V usage is TRBV9 and J usage is TRBJ2-3, with a tentative D call TRBD2 (5 bases). Germline V gives CDR1 SGDLS, CDR2 YYNGEE. V was cut by 4 bases and J by 14 bases, with 26 bases left in between. The length of the CDR3 is 15 residues. The CDR3 sequence is CASSPRYAVLPEVYF. In DNA form, the CDR3 reads TGTGCCAGCAGCCCGCGATACGCAGTATTGCCGGAGGTGTATTTT. The full variable domain, in which reference TRBV9 and TRBJ2-3 provide the parts outside the CDR3, is DSGVTQTPKHLITATGQRVTLRCSPRSGDLSVYWYQQSLDQGLQFLIQYYNGEERAKGNILERFSAQQFPDLHSELNLSSLELGDSALYFCASSPRYAVLPEVYFGPGTRLTVL.

V usage is TRBV10-3 and J usage is TRBJ2-1, with TRBD2 identical over 9 bases. V lost 0 bases to trimming and J lost 4 bases; unmatched junction nucleotides: 13. The CDR3 is 19 residues long. CDR1 and CDR2 (germline): ENHRY, SYGVKD. In DNA form, the CDR3 reads TGTGCCATCAGTGAGTCGGGCGGCGGGAGGGCCTATAGGTACAATGAGCAGTTCTTC. This sequence encodes CAISESGGGRAYRYNEQFF.

The V call is TRBV19, the J call TRBJ1-5; 7 nucleotides match TRBD1. The CDR3 covers 16 residues. Germline V gene sequence: CDR1 LNHDA, CDR2 SQIVND (reference sequence). Trimming took 3 bases from V and 6 from J; bases not matched to a gene: 11. As DNA, the CDR3 is TGTGCCAGTAGTATTTCATTAGGGGGCTGGCGTCAGCCCCAGCATTTT. Amino acids: CASSISLGGWRQPQHF.

The chain carries TRBV29-1 and TRBJ2-3, with D possibly TRBD2 on 5 matching bases. V lost 0 bases and J 3 bases, leaving 16 bases between the germline ends. CDR3 size: 16 residues. Germline V gene sequence: CDR1 SQVTM, CDR2 ANQGSEA. The CDR3 DNA follows: TGCAGCGTTGAAGACTCCTACTACCCGGGAACAGATACGCAGTATTTT. Translated, it gives CSVEDSYYPGTDTQYF.

The chain uses TRBV27 and TRBJ2-1; 8 bases are a match to TRBD2. V gave up 4 bases and J gave up 7 bases; unmatched junction bases: 9. CDR1 is MNHEY and CDR2 is SMNVEV in the germline V gene (reference sequence). The CDR3 is made up of 15 amino acids. CDR3 sequence reads: CASSWAGTRLNEQFF. The CDR3 DNA follows: TGTGCCAGCAGTTGGGCCGGGACTAGGTTAAATGAGCAGTTCTTC.

The genes are TRBV5-1 and TRBJ2-4; TRBD2 aligns across 8 bases. CDR3 size: 17 residues. The J segment lost 0 bases and the V segment lost 4 bases, leaving 9 bases of the junction unmatched. CDR1 and CDR2 from the germline V gene are SGHRS and YFSETQ. The CDR3 spells CASSPGGLAGAKNIQYF. CDR3 nucleotides: TGCGCCAGCAGCCCCGGGGGGCTAGCGGGAGCCAAAAACATTCAGTACTTC.

DNA of the CDR3: TGCGCCAGCAGCTGGGGACTAGGACGGGATACCGGGGAGCTGTTTTTT. This encodes CASSWGLGRDTGELFF. V usage is TRBV5-1 and J usage is TRBJ2-2, with 8 nucleotides matching TRBD2. V lost 3 bases, J lost 5 bases, and 9 bases stayed unmatched. This CDR3 has 16 amino acids. Germline values: CDR1 SGHRS, CDR2 YFSETQ.

The rearrangement links TRBV5-4 to TRBJ2-7; TRBD2 matches 7 bases. This CDR3 has 14 residues. Trimming took 2 bases from V and 3 from J; bases not matched to a gene: 5. Per germline, CDR1 SGHNT and CDR2 YYREEE (reference sequence). DNA for the CDR3: TGTGCCAGCAGCTTAAGGACTAGTGACTACGAGCAGTACTTC. Translation gives CASSLRTSDYEQYF.

CDR3 sequence reads: CASSSELGSYNEQFF. The CDR3, as DNA: TGTGCCAGCAGCTCTGAACTAGGGTCCTACAATGAGCAGTTCTTC. The chain has TRBV7-6 and TRBJ2-1, with D possibly matching TRBD2 (5 bases). The CDR3 consists of 15 residues. V was cut by 4 bases and J by 1 base, with 11 bases left in between. CDR1 and CDR2 (germline): SGHVS, FNYEAQ.

This clone has more than one count but fewer than ten. The V and J genes are TRBV9 and TRBJ2-7; maybe TRBD2 (6 bases). The V gene lost 2 bases and the J gene lost 0 bases, with 9 bases spanning the gap. The V gene's germline CDR1 is SGDLS and CDR2 YYNGEE. There are 14 residues in the CDR3. CDR3 sequence reads: CASSVGGFSYEQYF. CDR3 bases: TGTGCCAGCAGCGTCGGAGGGTTCTCCTACGAGCAGTACTTC.

V is TRBV14 and J is TRBJ2-1; TRBD1 agrees at 11 bases. CDR3 size: 19 residues. Trimming removed 2 bases from V and 6 bases from J; junction bases left unmatched: 15. Germline assignment: CDR1 SGHDN and CDR2 FVKESK. The CDR3 spells CASSQSPAWRTGGSNEQFF. The DNA of the CDR3 is TGTGCCAGCAGCCAATCCCCGGCTTGGAGGACAGGGGGCTCCAATGAGCAGTTCTTC.

V and J are TRBV15 and TRBJ2-1; D is perhaps TRBD1 (6 bases). The CDR3 is made up of 14 amino acids. Per the germline V gene, CDR1 is LNHNV and CDR2 is YYDKDF (reference sequence). V lost 3 bases, J lost 4 bases, and 10 bases lay in between. CDR3 in DNA: TGTGCCACCAGCAGTTGGGGGCCTTACAATGAGCAGTTCTTC. Translation gives CATSSWGPYNEQFF.

This chain links TRBV9 with TRBJ2-2, with 10 positions matching TRBD1. From germline, CDR1 is SGDLS and CDR2 YYNGEE. The CDR3 runs 17 residues. Losses at the gene ends were 0 bases for V and 3 bases for J; bases not matched to a gene: 5. This chain's CDR3 is CASSVDDRGHHTGELFF. CDR3 DNA: TGTGCCAGCAGCGTAGACGACAGGGGGCACCACACCGGGGAGCTGTTTTTT.

This clone was found once. This CDR3 is CASSYYRGYEQYF. CDR3 bases: TGTGCCAGCAGTTACTACAGGGGCTACGAGCAGTACTTC. This chain uses TRBV6-5 with TRBJ2-5, with 7 bases lining up with TRBD1. The DNA matches TRBJ2-7 better at its end, which makes the J call doubtful. CDR1 is MNHEY and CDR2 is SVGAGI in the germline V gene. CDR3 length equals 13 residues.

V and J are TRBV19 and TRBJ1-1, with D unresolved. The germline V gene has CDR1 LNHDA and CDR2 SQIVND (reference sequence). V lost 2 bases and J lost 2, with 6 bases in between. The CDR3 is 13 residues long. The CDR3 region is CASSISLNTEAFF. Here the CDR3 DNA reads TGTGCCAGTAGTATATCCCTTAACACTGAAGCTTTCTTT.

This clone was counted a single time. The J gene is TRBJ2-1, the V gene TRBV27; 11 positions agree with TRBD2. Trimming at V came to 11 bases and at J to 0 bases, leaving 21 bases not matched to a gene. The CDR3 has 20 residues. Germline CDR1 is MNHEY and CDR2 is SMNVEV (reference sequence). The CDR3 DNA sequence: TGTGCCGCGGGCTTCGTAGCGGGAGGGCCGGGGTTGGACTCCTACAATGAGCAGTTCTTC. Protein: CAAGFVAGGPGLDSYNEQFF.